The T cell receptor beta chain described here comes from a study of early T cells in non-severe SARS-CoV-2 infection. Trimming removed 1 base from V and 3 bases from J, with 16 bases in between. The CDR3 is made up of 17 amino acids. Individual cDNA molecules received unique molecular identifiers. Each CDR3 protein is one row after TCRdb ran MiXCR on the 5' RACE reads. The sample lists about 64,000 distinct CDR3 sequences; around 11% were seen once. The sequencing used whole blood, collected at baseline. This TCR came from an adult who was a healthcare worker with PCR-confirmed SARS-CoV-2 infection or an uninfected control (not recorded which). This sequence joins TRBV12-3 or TRBV12-4 and TRBJ2-4; a possible D gene is TRBD2 (5 bases). This CDR3 reads CASSLVGSGLVKNIQYF. CDR3 nucleotide sequence: TGTGCCAGCAGTTTAGTCGGGTCGGGGTTGGTCAAAAACATTCAGTACTTC.